The 14 T cell receptor beta chains below all came from one sample that was sequenced in a study of blood T cell repertoires in COVID-19. Sequenced by immunoSEQ multiplex PCR; TCRdb stores in-frame clones only, minus some. This table holds over 90,000 clones, approximately 79% found once. Sequenced sample: peripheral blood. These receptors were obtained from a man between 65 and 80 years old with COVID-19, enrolled during active disease.

The CDR3 loop is CASSLSGGDYNEQFF. As DNA, the CDR3 is TGTGCCAGCTCCCTTTCGGGAGGGGATTACAATGAGCAGTTCTTC. The rearrangement uses TRBV6-6 and TRBJ2-1; 8 positions match TRBD2. Germline V gene lookup returns CDR1 MNHNY and CDR2 SVGAGI (reference sequence). The V gene end was trimmed by 8 bases and the J gene end by 4 bases; junction bases not matched to a gene: 10. CDR3 length equals 15 residues.

The chain employs TRBV5-4 and TRBJ2-2; tentatively, D is TRBD1 (5 bases). This CDR3 is 14 amino acids long. Germline V lookup: CDR1 SGHNT, CDR2 YYREEE (reference sequence). Trimming left V 1 base short and J 3 bases short, with 7 bases between. CDR3 protein: CASSLLGDTGELFF. The CDR3 DNA reads TGTGCCAGCAGCTTGTTAGGGGACACCGGGGAGCTGTTTTTT.

This chain connects TRBV3-1 (or the pseudogene TRBV3-2) to TRBJ2-3; 9 positions agree with TRBD2. The CDR3 is 18 amino acids. Germline assignment: CDR1 LGHDT and CDR2 YNNKEL (reference sequence). V shed 1 base, J shed 1 base, and the junction held 9 bases outside the gene matches. The CDR3 protein is CASSQVCGGASGTDTQYF. Here the CDR3 DNA reads TGTGCCAGCAGCCAAGTCTGCGGGGGGGCTAGCGGCACAGATACGCAGTATTTT.

This clone was found once. The V call is TRBV4-2, the J call TRBJ2-3; a weak D match, TRBD1 (6 bases). The germline V gene encodes CDR1 LGHNA and CDR2 YNFKEQ. V was clipped by 4 bases and J by 4 bases, with 9 bases between them. CDR3 length: 13 amino acids. The CDR3 nucleotides are TGTGCCAGCAGCCCACAGGGTTCAGATACGCAGTATTTT. This encodes CASSPQGSDTQYF.

The J gene is TRBJ2-6, the V gene TRBV7-6; TRBD2 agrees at 12 bases. Germline assignment: CDR1 SGHVS and CDR2 FNYEAQ. CDR3 size: 21 residues. V dropped 5 bases and J dropped 3; count of bases not matched to a gene: 17. CDR3 in amino acids: CASSPGSSGRASFSGANVLTF. The CDR3 DNA is TGTGCCAGCAGCCCTGGGTCTAGCGGGAGGGCCAGTTTCAGTGGGGCCAACGTCCTGACTTTC. Looking up the rest from reference TRBV7-6 and TRBJ2-6 gives the full variable domain: GAGVSQSPRYKVTKRGQDVALRCDPISGHVSLYWYRQALGQGPEFLTYFNYEAQQDKSGLPNDRFSAERPEGSISTLTIQRTEQRDSAMYRCASSPGSSGRASFSGANVLTFGAGSRLTVL.

The chain employs TRBV10-3 and TRBJ1-1, with 7 bases aligning to TRBD1. The CDR3 consists of 15 residues. CDR1 is ENHRY and CDR2 is SYGVKD in the germline V gene. V was clipped by 4 bases and J by 0 bases; unmatched bases: 5. CDR3 coding DNA: TGTGCCATCAGTGTAGACAGGGCCATGAACACTGAAGCTTTCTTT. This sequence encodes CAISVDRAMNTEAFF.

The genes are TRBV12-3 or TRBV12-4 and TRBJ1-5; D not resolved. Trimming pared 6 bases from V and 3 bases from J, leaving 9 bases between. The CDR3 consists of 13 residues. The CDR3 DNA sequence: TGTGCCAGCAGGAGTGATACCAATCAGCCCCAGCATTTT. This gives the protein CASRSDTNQPQHF.

The chain carries TRBV3-1 (or the pseudogene TRBV3-2) and TRBJ2-5, with D possibly matching TRBD2 (6 bases). The CDR3 loop spans 19 amino acids. The germline V and J ends were trimmed by 2 bases and 2 bases, with 24 bases remaining between them. Germline loops: CDR1 LGHDT, CDR2 YNNKEL (reference sequence). The DNA for the CDR3 is TGTGCCAGCAGCCAAAGCCTCCAACTAACTAGCTTCAAACAAGAGACCCAGTACTTC. This codes for CASSQSLQLTSFKQETQYF.

There are a few counts of this clone. The V and J genes are TRBV11-2 and TRBJ2-7, with TRBD1 as a possible D gene (5 bases). The germline gives CDR1 SGHAT, CDR2 FQNNGV. The CDR3 contains 13 residues. Between the trimmed V and J ends, which lost 6 bases and 6 bases, there was a span of 15 bases. DNA for the CDR3: TGTGCCAGCAGATCCGTTCGGCAGGGCGAGCAGTACTTC. Amino acid sequence: CASRSVRQGEQYF.

V is TRBV5-6 and J is TRBJ2-7, with TRBD2 matching 7 bases. Germline lookup yields CDR1 SGHDT and CDR2 YYEEEE. After removal of 4 bases from V and 5 bases from J, the junction contained 15 bases not matched to a gene. The CDR3 is made up of 16 amino acids. Here the CDR3 reads CASSPELWREPHEQYF. The CDR3 DNA follows: TGTGCCAGCAGCCCGGAGCTGTGGCGGGAGCCCCACGAGCAGTACTTC.

This clone was observed once. The chain couples TRBV6-5 to TRBJ1-4, with 8 bases identical to TRBD1. The CDR3 is 13 amino acids. V gave up 6 bases and J gave up 7 bases; unmatched junction bases: 4. Germline lookup yields CDR1 MNHEY and CDR2 SVGAGI. In DNA form, the CDR3 reads TGTGCCAGCAGGCCAGGGGGCAGTGAAAAACTGTTTTTT. Residues: CASRPGGSEKLFF.

There are a few counts of this clone. The chain employs TRBV6-5 and TRBJ1-1, with 9 bases identical to TRBD1. The CDR3 has 15 amino acids. From germline, CDR1 is MNHEY and CDR2 SVGAGI. V shed 0 bases, J shed 6 bases, and the junction held 5 bases outside the gene matches. CDR3 sequence reads: CASSYSGTGNAEAFF. CDR3 in DNA: TGTGCCAGCAGTTACTCGGGGACAGGGAATGCTGAAGCTTTCTTT.

V is TRBV7-2 and J is TRBJ2-1; TRBD2 matches 9 bases. Germline V CDR1 and CDR2: SGHTA, FQGNSA. The CDR3 length is 16 residues. Trimming at V came to 5 bases and at J to 9 bases, leaving 14 bases not matched to a gene. The CDR3 DNA follows: TGTGCCAGCAGCCCACCCGGTAGCGGGAGACAGAGTGAGCAGTTCTTC. Residues: CASSPPGSGRQSEQFF.

The chain recombines TRBV10-3 with TRBJ1-1; 11 bases are shared with TRBD1. After removal of 9 bases from V and 0 bases from J, the junction contained 6 bases not matched to a gene. Germline V gives CDR1 ENHRY, CDR2 SYGVKD. The CDR3 loop spans 15 amino acids. The CDR3 bases are TGTGCCATACGGACAGGGGGCAGTGTGAACACTGAAGCTTTCTTT. Protein product: CAIRTGGSVNTEAFF.